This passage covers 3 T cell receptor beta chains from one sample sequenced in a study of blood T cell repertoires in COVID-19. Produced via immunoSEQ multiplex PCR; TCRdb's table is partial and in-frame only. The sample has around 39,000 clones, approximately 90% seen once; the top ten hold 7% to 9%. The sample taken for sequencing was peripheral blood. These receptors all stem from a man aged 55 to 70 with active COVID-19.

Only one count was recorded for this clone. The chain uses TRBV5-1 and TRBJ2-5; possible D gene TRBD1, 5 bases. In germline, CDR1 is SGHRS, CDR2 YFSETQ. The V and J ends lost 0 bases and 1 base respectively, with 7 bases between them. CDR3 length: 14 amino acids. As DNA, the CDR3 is TGCGCCAGCAGCTTGGCCAGGGTCCAAGAGACCCAGTACTTC. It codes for CASSLARVQETQYF.

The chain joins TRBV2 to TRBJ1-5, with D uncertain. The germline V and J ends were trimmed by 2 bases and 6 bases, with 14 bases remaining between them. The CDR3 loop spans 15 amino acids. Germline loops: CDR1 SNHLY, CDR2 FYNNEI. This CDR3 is CASSEQAAQGQPQHF. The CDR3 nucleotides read TGTGCCAGCAGTGAACAGGCAGCCCAAGGTCAGCCCCAGCATTTT.

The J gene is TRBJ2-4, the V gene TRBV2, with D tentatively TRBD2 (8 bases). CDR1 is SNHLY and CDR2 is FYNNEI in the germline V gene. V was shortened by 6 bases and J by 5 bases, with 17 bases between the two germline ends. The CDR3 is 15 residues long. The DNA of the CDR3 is TGTGCCAGCAGCGGGGGGGGGACAGACCAAAACATTCAGTACTTC. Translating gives CASSGGGTDQNIQYF.